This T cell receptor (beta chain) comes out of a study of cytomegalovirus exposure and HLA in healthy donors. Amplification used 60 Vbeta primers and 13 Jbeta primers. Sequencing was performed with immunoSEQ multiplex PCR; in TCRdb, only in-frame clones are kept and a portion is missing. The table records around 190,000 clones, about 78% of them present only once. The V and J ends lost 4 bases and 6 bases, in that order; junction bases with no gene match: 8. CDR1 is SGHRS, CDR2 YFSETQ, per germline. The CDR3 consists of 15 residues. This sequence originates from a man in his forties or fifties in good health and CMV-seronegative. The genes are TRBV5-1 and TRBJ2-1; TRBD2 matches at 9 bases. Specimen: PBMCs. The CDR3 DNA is TGCGCCAGCAGCCCGGTTCCTAGCGGGGCCAATGAGCAGTTCTTC. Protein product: CASSPVPSGANEQFF. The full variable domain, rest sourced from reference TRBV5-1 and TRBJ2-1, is KAGVTQTPRYLIKTRGQQVTLSCSPISGHRSVSWYQQTPGQGLQFLFEYFSETQRNKGNFPGRFSGRQFSNSRSEMNVSTLELGDSALYLCASSPVPSGANEQFFGPGTRLTVL.